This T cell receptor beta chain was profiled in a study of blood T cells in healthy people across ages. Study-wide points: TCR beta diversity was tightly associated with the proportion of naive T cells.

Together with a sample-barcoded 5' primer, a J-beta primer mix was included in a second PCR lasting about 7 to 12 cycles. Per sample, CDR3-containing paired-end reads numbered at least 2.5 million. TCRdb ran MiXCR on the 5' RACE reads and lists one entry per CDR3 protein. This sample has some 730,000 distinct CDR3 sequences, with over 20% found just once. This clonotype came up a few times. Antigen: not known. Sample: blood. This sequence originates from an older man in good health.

Here the CDR3 reads CASRLSGRDNEQFF. DNA of the CDR3: TGTGCCAGCAGGCTCTCTGGACGGGACAATGAGCAGTTCTTC. The chain joins TRBV12-3 or TRBV12-4 to TRBJ2-1; D is uncertain. The CDR3 runs to 14 residues. The V end lost 6 bases, the J end lost 5 bases, and 14 bases lay between the germline ends.